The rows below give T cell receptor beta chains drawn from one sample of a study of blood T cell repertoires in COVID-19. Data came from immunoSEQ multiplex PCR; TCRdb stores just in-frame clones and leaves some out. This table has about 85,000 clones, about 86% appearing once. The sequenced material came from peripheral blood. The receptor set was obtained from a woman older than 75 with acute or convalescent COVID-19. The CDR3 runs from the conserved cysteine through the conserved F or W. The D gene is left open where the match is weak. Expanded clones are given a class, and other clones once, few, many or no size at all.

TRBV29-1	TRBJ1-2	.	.	CSVEKYGLWGGPNYGYTF	TGCAGCGTTGAAAAATATGGTCTTTGGGGCGGCCCTAACTATGGCTACACCTTC
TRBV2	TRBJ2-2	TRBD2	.	CASSGTSGAPGELFF	TGTGCCAGCAGTGGGACTAGCGGGGCCCCCGGGGAGCTGTTTTTT
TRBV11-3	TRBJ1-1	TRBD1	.	CASTPTQGADRRTEAFF	TGTGCCAGCACTCCAACCCAGGGGGCGGACCGGCGGACTGAAGCTTTCTTT
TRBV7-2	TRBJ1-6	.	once	CASSLDRASPLHF	TGTGCCAGCAGCTTAGACAGGGCCTCACCCCTCCACTTT
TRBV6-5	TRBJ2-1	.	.	CASRRDSSEQFF	TGTGCCAGCAGACGGGATTCAAGTGAGCAGTTCTTC
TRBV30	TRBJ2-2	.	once	CAWRATNTGELFF	TGTGCCTGGAGGGCGACTAACACCGGGGAGCTGTTTTTT
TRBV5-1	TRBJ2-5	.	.	CASSSMGHLGETQYF	TGCGCCAGCAGTTCAATGGGACACCTAGGGGAGACCCAGTACTTC
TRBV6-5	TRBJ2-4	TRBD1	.	CASSLRTGLDIQYF	TGTGCCAGCAGTCTTAGGACAGGCCTCGACATTCAGTACTTC
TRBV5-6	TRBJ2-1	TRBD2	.	CASSPGLAEPNEQFF	TGTGCCAGCAGCCCGGGACTAGCGGAACCCAATGAGCAGTTCTTC
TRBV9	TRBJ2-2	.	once	CASSVKDRNTGELFF	TGTGCCAGCAGCGTAAAAGACAGGAACACCGGGGAGCTGTTTTTT
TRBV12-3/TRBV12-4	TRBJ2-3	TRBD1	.	CASSQDRTDTQYF	TGTGCCAGCAGCCAGGACAGGACAGATACGCAGTATTTT
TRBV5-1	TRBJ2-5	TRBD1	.	CASSGSGGGEETQYF	TGCGCCAGCAGCGGTTCAGGGGGCGGGGAGGAGACCCAGTACTTC
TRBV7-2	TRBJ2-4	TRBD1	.	CASSYDRGFSDIQYF	TGTGCCAGCAGCTATGACAGGGGATTTTCGGACATTCAGTACTTC
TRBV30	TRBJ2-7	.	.	CAWSATRDKYSYEQYF	TGTGCCTGGAGCGCCACCCGGGACAAGTACTCCTACGAGCAGTACTTC
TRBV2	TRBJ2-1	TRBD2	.	CASSVGTSGMIGRNEQFF	TGTGCCAGCAGTGTTGGGACTAGCGGGATGATCGGGAGAAATGAGCAGTTCTTC
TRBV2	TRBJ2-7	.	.	CASEGRSYEQYF	TGTGCCAGCGAGGGCCGTTCCTACGAGCAGTACTTC
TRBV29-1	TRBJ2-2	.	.	CSAAQVGNTGELFF	TGCAGCGCCGCACAGGTCGGGAACACCGGGGAGCTGTTTTTT
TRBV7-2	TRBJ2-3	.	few	CASSSPRLADTQYF	TGTGCCAGCAGCTCCCCTAGACTGGCAGATACGCAGTATTTT
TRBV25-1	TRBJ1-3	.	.	CASSRGGTGNTIYF	TGTGCCAGCTCCCGTGGCGGGACTGGAAACACCATATATTTT
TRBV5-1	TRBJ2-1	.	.	CASSADSTYNEQFF	TGCGCCAGCAGCGCCGACAGTACTTACAATGAGCAGTTCTTC
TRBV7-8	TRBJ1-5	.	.	CASSPGMGMGNQPQHF	TGTGCCAGCAGCCCCGGGATGGGAATGGGCAATCAGCCCCAGCATTTT
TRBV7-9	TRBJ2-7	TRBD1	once	CASSLVGTGVHEQYF	TGTGCCAGCAGCTTAGTCGGGACAGGGGTGCACGAGCAGTACTTC
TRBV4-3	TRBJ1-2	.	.	CASSQEFPLVGGYGYTF	TGCGCCAGCAGCCAAGAGTTTCCCCTTGTAGGAGGCTATGGCTACACCTTC
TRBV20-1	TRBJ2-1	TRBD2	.	CSASRLAGSYNEQFF	TGCAGTGCTAGTAGGCTAGCGGGGTCATACAATGAGCAGTTCTTC
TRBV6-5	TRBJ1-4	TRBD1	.	CASRDRGGEKLFF	TGTGCCAGCAGAGACAGGGGAGGAGAAAAACTGTTTTTT
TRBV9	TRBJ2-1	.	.	CASSVALSSANEQFF	TGTGCCAGCAGCGTAGCCCTCTCTAGCGCCAATGAGCAGTTCTTC
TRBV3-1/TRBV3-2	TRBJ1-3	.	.	CASSHEGRGNTIYF	TGTGCCAGCAGCCACGAAGGGAGAGGGAACACCATATATTTT
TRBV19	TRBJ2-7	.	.	CASSTPPWAEPYEQYF	TGTGCCAGTAGTACCCCACCCTGGGCAGAACCCTACGAGCAGTACTTC
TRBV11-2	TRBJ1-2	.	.	CASSPRTASVYGYTF	TGTGCCAGCAGCCCGCGGACAGCGTCCGTCTATGGCTACACCTTC
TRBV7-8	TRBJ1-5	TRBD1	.	CASSRGQGNQPQHF	TGTGCCAGCAGCCGAGGACAGGGCAATCAGCCCCAGCATTTT
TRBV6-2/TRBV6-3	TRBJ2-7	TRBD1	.	CASSRDSLIIYEQYF	TGTGCCAGCAGTAGGGACAGCCTGATTATCTACGAGCAGTACTTC
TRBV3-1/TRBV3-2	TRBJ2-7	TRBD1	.	CATRDTGTGNEQQYF	TGTGCCACCCGAGACACCGGGACAGGTAACGAGCAGCAGTACTTC
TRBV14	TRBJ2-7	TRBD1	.	CASSQLGQGPSYEQYF	TGTGCCAGCAGCCAATTAGGACAGGGCCCTTCCTACGAGCAGTACTTC